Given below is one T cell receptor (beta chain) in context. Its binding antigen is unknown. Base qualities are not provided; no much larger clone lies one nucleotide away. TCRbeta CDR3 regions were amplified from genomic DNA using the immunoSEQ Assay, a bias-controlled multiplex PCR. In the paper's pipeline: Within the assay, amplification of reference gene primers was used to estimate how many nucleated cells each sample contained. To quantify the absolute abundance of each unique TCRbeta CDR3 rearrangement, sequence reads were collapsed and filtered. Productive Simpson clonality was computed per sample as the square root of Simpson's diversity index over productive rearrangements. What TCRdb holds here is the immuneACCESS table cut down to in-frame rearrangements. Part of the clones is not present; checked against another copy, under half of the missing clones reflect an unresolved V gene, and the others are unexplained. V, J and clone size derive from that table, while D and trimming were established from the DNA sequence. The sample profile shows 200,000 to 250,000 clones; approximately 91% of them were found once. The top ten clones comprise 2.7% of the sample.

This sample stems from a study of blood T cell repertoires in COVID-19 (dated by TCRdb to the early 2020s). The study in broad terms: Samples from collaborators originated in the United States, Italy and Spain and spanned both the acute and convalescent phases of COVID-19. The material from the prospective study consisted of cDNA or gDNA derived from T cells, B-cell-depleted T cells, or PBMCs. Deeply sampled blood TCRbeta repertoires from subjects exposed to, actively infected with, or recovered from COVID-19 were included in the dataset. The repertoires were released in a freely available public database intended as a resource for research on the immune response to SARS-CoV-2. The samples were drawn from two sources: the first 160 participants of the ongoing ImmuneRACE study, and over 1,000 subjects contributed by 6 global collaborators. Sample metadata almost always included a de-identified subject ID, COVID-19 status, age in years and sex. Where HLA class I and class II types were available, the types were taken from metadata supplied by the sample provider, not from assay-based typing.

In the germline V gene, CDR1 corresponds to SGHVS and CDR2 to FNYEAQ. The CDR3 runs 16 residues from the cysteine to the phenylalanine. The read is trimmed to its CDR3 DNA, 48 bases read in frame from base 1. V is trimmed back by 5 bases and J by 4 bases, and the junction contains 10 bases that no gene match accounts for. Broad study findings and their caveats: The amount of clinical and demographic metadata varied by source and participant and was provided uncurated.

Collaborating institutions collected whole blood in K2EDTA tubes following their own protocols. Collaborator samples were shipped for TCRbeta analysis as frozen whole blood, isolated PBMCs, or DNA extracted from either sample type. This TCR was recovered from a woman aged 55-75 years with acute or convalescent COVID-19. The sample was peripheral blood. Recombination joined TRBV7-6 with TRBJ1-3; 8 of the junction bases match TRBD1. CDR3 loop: CASSLSLDRVGNTIYF. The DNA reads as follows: TGTGCCAGCAGCCTCTCGTTGGACAGGGTAGGAAACACCATATATTTT. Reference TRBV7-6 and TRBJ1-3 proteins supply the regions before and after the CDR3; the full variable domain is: GAGVSQSPRYKVTKRGQDVALRCDPISGHVSLYWYRQALGQGPEFLTYFNYEAQQDKSGLPNDRFSAERPEGSISTLTIQRTEQRDSAMYRCASSLSLDRVGNTIYFGEGSWLTVV.